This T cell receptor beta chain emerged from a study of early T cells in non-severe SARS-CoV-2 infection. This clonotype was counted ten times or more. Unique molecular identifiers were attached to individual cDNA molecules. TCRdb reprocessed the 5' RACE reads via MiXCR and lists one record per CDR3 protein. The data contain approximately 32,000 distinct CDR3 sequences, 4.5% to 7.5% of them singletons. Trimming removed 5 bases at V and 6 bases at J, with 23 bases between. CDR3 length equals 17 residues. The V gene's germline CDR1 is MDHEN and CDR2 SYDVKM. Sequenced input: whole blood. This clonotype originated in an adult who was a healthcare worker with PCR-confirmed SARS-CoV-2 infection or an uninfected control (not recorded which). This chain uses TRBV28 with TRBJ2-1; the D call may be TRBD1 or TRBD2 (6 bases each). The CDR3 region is CASSPPKGGVRPNEQFF. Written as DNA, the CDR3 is TGTGCCAGCAGTCCCCCGAAGGGGGGAGTGAGGCCCAATGAGCAGTTCTTC.